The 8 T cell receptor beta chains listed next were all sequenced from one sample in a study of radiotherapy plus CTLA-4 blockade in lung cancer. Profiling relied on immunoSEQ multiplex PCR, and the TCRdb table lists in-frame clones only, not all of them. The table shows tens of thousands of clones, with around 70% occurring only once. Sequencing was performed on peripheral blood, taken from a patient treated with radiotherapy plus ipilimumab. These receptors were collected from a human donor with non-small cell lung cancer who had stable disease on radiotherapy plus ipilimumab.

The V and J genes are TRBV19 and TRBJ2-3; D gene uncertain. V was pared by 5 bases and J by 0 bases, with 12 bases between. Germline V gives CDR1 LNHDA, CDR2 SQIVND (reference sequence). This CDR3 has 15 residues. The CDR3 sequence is CASSATVTSTDTQYF. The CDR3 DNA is TGTGCCAGTAGTGCGACGGTGACTAGCACAGATACGCAGTATTTT. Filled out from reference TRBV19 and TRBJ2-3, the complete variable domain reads DGGITQSPKYLFRKEGQNVTLSCEQNLNHDAMYWYRQDPGQGLRLIYYSQIVNDFQKGDIAEGYSVSREKKESFPLTVTSAQKNPTAFYLCASSATVTSTDTQYFGPGTRLTVL.

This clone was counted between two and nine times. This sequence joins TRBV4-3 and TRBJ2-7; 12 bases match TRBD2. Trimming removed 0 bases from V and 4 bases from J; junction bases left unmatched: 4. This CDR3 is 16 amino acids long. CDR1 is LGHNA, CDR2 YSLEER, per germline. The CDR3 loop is CASSQDLAGGRYEQYF. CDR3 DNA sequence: TGCGCCAGCAGCCAAGATCTAGCGGGAGGGAGGTACGAGCAGTACTTC.

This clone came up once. The CDR3 DNA is TGTGCCAGCAGTGTTCTAGGGACAGGGGGCAGGGAGCAGTACTTC. The encoded protein is CASSVLGTGGREQYF. The chain joins TRBV6-1 to TRBJ2-7, with 12 bases that match TRBD1. V lost 4 bases and J lost 7; bases outside the gene matches: 8. The CDR3 covers 15 residues. Germline values: CDR1 MNHNS, CDR2 SASEGT.

The CDR3 loop is CASSLQGYSGNTIYF. DNA of the CDR3: TGTGCCAGTAGTCTTCAGGGCTACTCTGGAAACACCATATATTTT. The V and J genes are TRBV19 and TRBJ1-3; maybe TRBD1 (5 bases). V dropped 5 bases and J dropped 0 bases, with 11 bases sitting between them. CDR1 and CDR2 from the germline V gene are LNHDA and SQIVND (reference sequence). CDR3 size: 15 residues.

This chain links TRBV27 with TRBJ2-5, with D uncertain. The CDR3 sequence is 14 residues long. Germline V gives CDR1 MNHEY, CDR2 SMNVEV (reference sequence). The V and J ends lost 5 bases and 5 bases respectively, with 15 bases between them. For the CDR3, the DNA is TGTGCCAGCAGTCCCGTGCCCAAAGGGGAGACCCAGTACTTC. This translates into CASSPVPKGETQYF.

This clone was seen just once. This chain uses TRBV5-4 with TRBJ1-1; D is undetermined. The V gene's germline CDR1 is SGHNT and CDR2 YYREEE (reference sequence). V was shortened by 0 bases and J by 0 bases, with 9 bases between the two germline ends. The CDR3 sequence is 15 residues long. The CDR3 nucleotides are TGTGCCAGCAGCTTGGGTTCTTCCATGAACACTGAAGCTTTCTTT. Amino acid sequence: CASSLGSSMNTEAFF. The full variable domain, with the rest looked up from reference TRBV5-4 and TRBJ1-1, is ETGVTQSPTHLIKTRGQQVTLRCSSQSGHNTVSWYQQALGQGPQFIFQYYREEENGRGNFPPRFSGLQFPNYSSELNVNALELDDSALYLCASSLGSSMNTEAFFGQGTRLTVV.

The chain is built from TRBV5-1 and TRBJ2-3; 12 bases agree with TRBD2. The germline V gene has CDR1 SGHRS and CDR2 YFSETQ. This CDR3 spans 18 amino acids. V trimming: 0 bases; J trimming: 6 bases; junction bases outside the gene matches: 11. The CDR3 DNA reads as TGCGCCAGCAGCTTGGTCCTAGCGGGAGGGTCGTCTAGGGATACGCAGTATTTT. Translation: CASSLVLAGGSSRDTQYF.

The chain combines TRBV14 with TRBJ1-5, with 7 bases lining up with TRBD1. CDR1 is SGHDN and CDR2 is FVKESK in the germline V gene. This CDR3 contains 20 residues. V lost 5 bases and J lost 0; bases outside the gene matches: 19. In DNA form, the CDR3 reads TGTGCCAGCAGCACCCGTGGGGACAGTCGAGAAAACTATAGCAATCAGCCCCAGCATTTT. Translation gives CASSTRGDSRENYSNQPQHF.